These 20 T cell receptor beta chains were sequenced from one sample in a study of cytomegalovirus exposure and HLA in healthy donors. Vbeta (60) and Jbeta (13) primers were used in the PCR. Sequenced by immunoSEQ multiplex PCR; TCRdb stores in-frame clones only, minus some. The sample shows roughly 150,000 clones, around 78% of them seen only once. Material for sequencing was PBMCs. Receptors were obtained from a woman in her thirties or forties in good health and CMV-seropositive.

V and J are TRBV2 and TRBJ1-5; tentatively, D is TRBD1 (5 bases). CDR3 length: 15 residues. Trimming cost V 4 bases and J 0 bases, with 10 bases left between them. CDR1 is SNHLY and CDR2 is FYNNEI in the germline V gene. The CDR3 coding sequence is TGTGCCAGCAGTGTGGGGCCTTATAGCAATCAGCCCCAGCATTTT. This gives the protein CASSVGPYSNQPQHF. Together with reference TRBV2 and TRBJ1-5, the CDR3 gives the full variable domain: EPEVTQTPSHQVTQMGQEVILRCVPISNHLYFYWYRQILGQKVEFLVSFYNNEISEKSEIFDDQFSVERPDGSNFTLKIRSTKLEDSAMYFCASSVGPYSNQPQHFGDGTRLSIL.

The J gene is TRBJ2-5, the V gene TRBV6-6; 8 bases match TRBD1. J was trimmed by 5 bases and V by 4 bases; bases with no gene match: 6. Germline assignment: CDR1 MNHNY and CDR2 SVGAGI (reference sequence). The CDR3 runs to 14 residues. The DNA of the CDR3 is TGTGCCAGCAGTTCCCAGACAGGGGTCGAGACCCAGTACTTC. Amino acid sequence: CASSSQTGVETQYF.

The CDR3 bases are TGCGCCAGCAGCTTGGAAGGGGCGAGCTATGGCTACACCTTC. This gives the protein CASSLEGASYGYTF. This sequence joins TRBV5-1 and TRBJ1-2, with D possibly TRBD1 on 5 matching bases. This CDR3 spans 14 amino acids. Germline CDR1 SGHRS, CDR2 YFSETQ. V was trimmed by 0 bases and J by 4 bases, leaving 10 bases between them.

This rearrangement joins TRBV6-1 to TRBJ2-7; 7 nucleotides agree with TRBD1. Trimming took 10 bases from V and 2 from J; bases not matched to a gene: 8. The CDR3 extends over 13 amino acids. Per germline, CDR1 MNHNS and CDR2 SASEGT. In DNA form, the CDR3 reads TGTGCCACCGATGGACAGGAGACCTACGAGCAGTACTTC. Amino acid sequence: CATDGQETYEQYF.

The chain uses TRBV5-6 and TRBJ2-7; tentative D call: TRBD1 (5 bases). The CDR3 length is 15 residues. With 2 bases removed from V and 6 bases from J, the gap between germline ends came to 18 bases. Germline V gene lookup returns CDR1 SGHDT and CDR2 YYEEEE. Written as DNA, the CDR3 is TGTGCCAGCAGCTTAGCAATACAGGCTCCTGGCGAGCAGTACTTC. Its translation: CASSLAIQAPGEQYF.

The rearrangement links TRBV7-8 to TRBJ1-5; weak D call: TRBD1 (5 bases). CDR1 is SGHVS, CDR2 FQNEAQ, per germline. There are 13 residues in the CDR3. Trimming shortened V by 4 bases and J by 7 bases, and 11 bases separated the two germline ends. The CDR3 region has the DNA TGTGCCAGCAGCTACGGTCGGGGGCAGCCCCAGCATTTT. Its translation is CASSYGRGQPQHF.

This CDR3 is CAIKLAGDSYEQYF. The CDR3 DNA reads TGTGCCATCAAATTAGCGGGAGATTCCTACGAGCAGTACTTC. The chain has TRBV10-3 and TRBJ2-7, with 9 bases aligning to TRBD2. V was clipped by 7 bases and J by 1 base; unmatched bases: 5. Germline V gene lookup returns CDR1 ENHRY and CDR2 SYGVKD. This CDR3 is built from 14 residues.

The chain carries TRBV30 and TRBJ2-7; tentatively, D is TRBD2 (5 bases). The CDR3 is 13 residues long. V was trimmed by 2 bases and J by 7 bases, leaving 15 bases between them. The V gene's germline CDR1 is GTSNPN and CDR2 SVGIG (reference sequence). CDR3 coding DNA: TGTGCCTGGAGTATGGGTAGCGAGCGGGAGCAGTACTTC. As protein: CAWSMGSEREQYF.

The table lists this clone with a few counts. The chain has TRBV25-1 and TRBJ2-5, with 10 bases identical to TRBD2. The germline V gene encodes CDR1 MGHDK and CDR2 SYGVNS. J gave up 0 bases and V 2 bases, and 9 bases lay outside the gene matches. The CDR3 extends over 18 amino acids. The CDR3 coding sequence is TGTGCCAGCAGTGAACCGCCGGGGACTAGCGTATACCAAGAGACCCAGTACTTC. This encodes CASSEPPGTSVYQETQYF.

This clone has just one count. The rearrangement joins TRBV27 to TRBJ2-7; 8 bases line up with TRBD1. The V gene end was trimmed by 11 bases and the J gene end by 5 bases; junction bases not matched to a gene: 11. The CDR3 sequence is 13 residues long. Germline V CDR1 and CDR2: MNHEY, SMNVEV (reference sequence). The CDR3 region has the DNA TGTGCCGCCCCGCCACAGGGGGAACACGAGCAGTACTTC. Protein product: CAAPPQGEHEQYF.

This chain joins TRBV28 and TRBJ1-1; D possibly corresponds to TRBD1 (6 bases). V lost 4 bases and J lost 3, with 9 bases in between. Germline values: CDR1 MDHEN, CDR2 SYDVKM. This CDR3 region has 13 residues. CDR3 in amino acids: CASSYRADTEAFF. The CDR3 bases are TGTGCCAGCAGTTACAGGGCCGACACTGAAGCTTTCTTT.

The rearrangement joins TRBV5-1 to TRBJ2-1, with 8 bases identical to TRBD1. Losses at the gene ends were 2 bases for V and 3 bases for J; bases not matched to a gene: 4. This CDR3 contains 15 residues. Germline-derived CDR1 and CDR2 are SGHRS and YFSETQ. DNA of the CDR3: TGCGCCAGCAGCTTACAGGGGGGACACTACAATGAGCAGTTCTTC. As protein: CASSLQGGHYNEQFF.

The table lists this clone with a few counts. The chain's CDR3 is CAITDTQGAYGYTF. CDR3 DNA sequence: TGTGCCATCACCGATACACAGGGGGCATATGGCTACACCTTC. The V gene is TRBV10-3, the J gene TRBJ1-2; 9 nucleotides line up with TRBD1. The CDR3 runs to 14 residues. CDR1 is ENHRY, CDR2 SYGVKD, per germline. Trimming took 7 bases from V and 5 from J; bases not matched to a gene: 8.

The rearrangement joins TRBV4-1 to TRBJ1-4, with 7 positions matching TRBD1. The CDR3 is made up of 15 amino acids. In germline, CDR1 is MGHRA, CDR2 YSYEKL. V trimming: 2 bases; J trimming: 4 bases; junction bases outside the gene matches: 4. CDR3 DNA: TGCGCCAGCAGCCAATCCGGACAGGATAATGAAAAACTGTTTTTT. Its translation is CASSQSGQDNEKLFF.

The CDR3 DNA is TGCGCCAGCAGCGGGGAGAAGGTCGGACAGGGAAGAATCAATGAAGCTTTCTTT. Its translation: CASSGEKVGQGRINEAFF. This sequence joins TRBV5-1 and TRBJ1-1; 8 bases fit TRBD1. Germline V gene sequence: CDR1 SGHRS, CDR2 YFSETQ. CDR3 length: 18 amino acids. V shed 4 bases, J shed 7 bases, and the junction held 21 bases outside the gene matches.

This chain joins TRBV7-9 and TRBJ2-1, with 7 bases aligning to TRBD2. CDR3 length: 14 amino acids. Germline assignment: CDR1 SEHNR and CDR2 FQNEAQ (reference sequence). V lost 7 bases to trimming and J lost 4 bases; unmatched junction nucleotides: 7. The CDR3 region is CASTGSSGYNEQFF. The CDR3 region has the DNA TGTGCCAGCACTGGGTCTAGCGGTTACAATGAGCAGTTCTTC.

The chain links TRBV30 to TRBJ2-1; 7 nucleotides agree with TRBD1. J gave up 5 bases and V 4 bases, and 2 bases lay outside the gene matches. The CDR3 loop spans 12 amino acids. CDR1 and CDR2 (germline): GTSNPN, SVGIG (reference sequence). For the CDR3, the DNA is TGTGCCTGGAAACAGGGGAACAATGAGCAGTTCTTC. This encodes CAWKQGNNEQFF.

Written as DNA, the CDR3 is TGTGCCAGTACTATGGGGAATAGCGTACAAGAGACCCAGTACTTC. Encoded protein: CASTMGNSVQETQYF. This chain uses TRBV11-3 with TRBJ2-5; D might be TRBD2 (5 bases). The germline V gene encodes CDR1 SGHNT and CDR2 YENEEA. The CDR3 extends over 15 amino acids. The V end was cut by 9 bases, the J end by 2 bases, with 19 bases between.

This clone rates as medium-sized. The rearrangement links TRBV6-1 to TRBJ1-5; TRBD1 might be the D (6 bases). The ends were cut back, 3 bases at V and 6 bases at J, with 18 bases in the middle. Per germline, CDR1 MNHNS and CDR2 SASEGT. The CDR3 has 16 amino acids. Written as DNA, the CDR3 is TGTGCCAGCAGTGATGGGTTTGGGACACACTTTCAGCCCCAGCATTTT. This codes for CASSDGFGTHFQPQHF.

The genes are TRBV18 and TRBJ2-7; 10 nucleotides agree with TRBD1. The V gene's germline CDR1 is KGHSH and CDR2 LQKENI. V was pared by 2 bases and J by 2 bases, with 3 bases of the junction left unmatched. The CDR3 is 15 amino acids. As DNA, the CDR3 is TGTGCCAGCTCACCAGACAGGGGGCATCCCTACGAGCAGTACTTC. Protein: CASSPDRGHPYEQYF.